This T cell receptor (beta chain) emerged from a study of CD8+ T cells in alopecia areata. Overall study context: A 6-month off-drug phase came after tofacitinib, which had lasted 6 to 18 months.

Extracted RNA was reverse transcribed, and the resulting cDNA served as sequencing template. Generated by immunoSEQ multiplex PCR, the TCRdb table keeps only in-frame clones and is missing some. The sample lists some 56,000 clones; about 96% were seen once. Overall study findings and caveats: Higher clonality was seen in lesional scalp than in normal scalp, especially in alopecia totalis/universalis.

The CDR3 length is 15 residues. Germline V gene sequence: CDR1 SGDLS, CDR2 YYNGEE. Trimming took 1 base from V and 2 from J, leaving 11 bases between them. Comments on this clone: Its antigen is currently unknown.

The source material was CD8+ T cells sorted from blood, sampled at week 0. J is TRBJ2-3 and V is TRBV9; D perhaps matches TRBD2 (5 bases). This receptor was obtained from a human donor with alopecia areata. This chain's CDR3 is CASSVFDYNTDTQYF. In nucleotides, the CDR3 is TGTGCCAGCAGCGTATTCGACTACAACACAGATACGCAGTATTTT. Drawing the rest from reference TRBV9 and TRBJ2-3, the complete variable domain is DSGVTQTPKHLITATGQRVTLRCSPRSGDLSVYWYQQSLDQGLQFLIQYYNGEERAKGNILERFSAQQFPDLHSELNLSSLELGDSALYFCASSVFDYNTDTQYFGPGTRLTVL.